The sequence of this T cell receptor beta chain was determined in a study of human T cells and chemical hapten exposure. Germline CDR1 and CDR2: SQVTM and ANQGSEA. CDR3 size: 15 residues. Broader study findings: Expanded TCR sets contained significantly more large CDR3 similarity clusters than controls.

Stated time point: patch test 2, 6 weeks after DPC sensitization. Specified treatment: therapeutic diphenylcyclopropenone sensitization with weekly scalp DPC. Donation of samples came from alopecia patients who were 18 to 70 years old and suitable for DPC. Via MiXCR, TCRdb re-called the RACE reads, giving one row per CDR3 protein. This sample carries approximately 95,000 distinct CDR3 sequences, about 10% of them seen once, and the ten largest clones take around 3%. Comments on this clonotype: Its target is unknown. At one boundary the junction diverges from the germline segment, which might be a read error.

This sequence was found in a woman aged 40 to 50 with alopecia areata. Some clones in this sample may be carry-over from other donors' samples. The chain links TRBV29-1 to TRBJ2-2; maybe TRBD1 (7 bases). Sequencing used whole blood, obtained in connection with sensitization to the hapten diphenylcyclopropenone (DPC). The CDR3 DNA is TGCAGCATTGAAGCTGGAGGGGGCCTCACCGGGGAGCTGTTTTTT. It codes for CSIEAGGGLTGELFF.